The source of this T cell receptor (beta chain) is a study of blood T cell repertoires in COVID-19. Study-level background: Acute and convalescent COVID-19 samples came from the United States, Italy and Spain. PBMCs, B-cell-depleted T cells, or T cells were the source of the cDNA or gDNA that made up the material.

Trimming removed 0 bases at V and 17 bases at J, with 8 bases between. This CDR3 is 10 amino acids long. Germline lookup yields CDR1 DFQATT and CDR2 SNEGSKA (reference sequence). Authors' analysis steps: Quantification of nucleated cells was approximated via reference gene primer amplification. Libraries were prepared by immunoSEQ multiplex PCR; TCRdb keeps only in-frame clonotypes and omits some of them. That table supplies the V and J calls and clone size; D and trimming were determined from the DNA. Of about 42,000 clones listed, 80% to 90% were seen once; the top ten hold 6.2%. This chain joins TRBV20-1 and TRBJ1-6; tentatively, D is TRBD1 (5 bases). This TCR was recovered from a human donor in a cohort sampled during active COVID-19. Sample: peripheral blood. The CDR3 sequence is CSARDQTVHF. The CDR3 DNA reads as TGCAGTGCTAGAGATCAGACAGTCCACTTT.